The T cell receptor beta chain described here comes from a study of shared clonotypes between healthy human individuals. The overall study: Every donor yielded three CD4 naive, three CD4 memory, two CD8 naive and one CD8 memory plate. Study-wide results and limits: Clonotype sharing among donors, it was expected, would be affected by sequencing depth.

In the naive CD8 group, cells lacked CD45RO and were positively selected for CCR7, so terminally differentiated effector memory CD45RA+ cells were left out. Recent acute infections and vaccinations were absent in the healthy HIV-negative adult donors. The CDR3 has 10 residues. Trimming left V 8 bases short and J 1 base short, with 0 bases between. Germline lookup yields CDR1 MDHEN and CDR2 SYDVKM. TCRdb's table, derived via immunoSEQ multiplex PCR, lists solely in-frame clones and lacks some. The sample includes around 700,000 clones, about 92% of them seen just once. This clone came up a few times. Its specificity is unknown. Other DNA sequences within the sample encode an identical CDR3.

The receptor was isolated from a man aged 25-45 years in good health. Source material: naive CD8+ T cells sorted from blood. The genes are TRBV28 and TRBJ2-1; no firm D call. CDR3 nucleotides: TGTGCCAGCTCCTACAATGAGCAGTTCTTC. Its translation is CASSYNEQFF. The full variable domain, rest sourced from reference TRBV28 and TRBJ2-1, is DVKVTQSSRYLVKRTGEKVFLECVQDMDHENMFWYRQDPGLGLRLIYFSYDVKMKEKGDIPEGYSVSREKKERFSLILESASTNQTSMYLCASSYNEQFFGPGTRLTVL.